A single sample gave rise to the 10 T cell receptor beta chains below, sequenced in a study of cytomegalovirus exposure and HLA in healthy donors. Libraries were prepared by immunoSEQ multiplex PCR; TCRdb keeps only in-frame clonotypes and omits some of them. The sample shows about 130,000 clones, around nine tenths of them seen only once. Sequencing was carried out using PBMCs. These receptors originate from a woman younger than 35 in good health and CMV-seronegative.

The rearrangement uses TRBV13 and TRBJ2-5; tentatively, D is TRBD1 (6 bases). This CDR3 comprises 14 residues. CDR1 is PRHDT and CDR2 is FYEKMQ in the germline V gene (reference sequence). Trimming took off 0 bases at V and 2 bases at J, with 7 bases between the two ends. For the CDR3, the DNA is TGTGCCAGCAGCTTAGGGGACAGTCAAGAGACCCAGTACTTC. Translated: CASSLGDSQETQYF.

This clone was observed a few times. The chain carries TRBV7-6 and TRBJ2-1, with 12 nucleotides matching TRBD2. The CDR3 extends over 15 amino acids. The V segment lost 6 bases and the J segment 5 bases; nucleotides outside the gene matches: 5. Germline CDR1 SGHVS, CDR2 FNYEAQ. CDR3 sequence (DNA): TGTGCCAGCAGTTCTAGCGGGAGGGGAAACAATGAGCAGTTCTTC. The encoded protein is CASSSSGRGNNEQFF.

CDR3 protein: CASSQEGGSDTQYF. DNA of the CDR3: TGTGCCAGCAGCCAGGAGGGAGGGTCAGATACGCAGTATTTT. The chain combines TRBV14 with TRBJ2-3; TRBD2 aligns across 7 bases. The CDR3 extends over 14 amino acids. Unmatched junction bases numbered 4, after V lost 3 bases and J lost 4 bases. CDR1 is SGHDN, CDR2 FVKESK, per germline.

The V gene is TRBV18, the J gene TRBJ1-2; D is ambiguous. The ends were cut back, 3 bases at V and 5 bases at J, with 7 bases in the middle. Per the germline V gene, CDR1 is KGHSH and CDR2 is LQKENI. The CDR3 spans 12 residues. DNA of the CDR3: TGTGCCAGCTCACCCCGGGAATATGGCTACACCTTC. Protein product: CASSPREYGYTF.

The V call is TRBV6-6, the J call TRBJ2-1; TRBD2 might be the D (5 bases). In germline, CDR1 is MNHNY, CDR2 SVGAGI (reference sequence). The CDR3 runs 12 residues. With 7 bases removed from V and 7 bases from J, the gap between germline ends came to 11 bases. Here the CDR3 reads CASTEGFNEQFF. The CDR3 DNA follows: TGTGCCAGCACAGAGGGTTTTAATGAGCAGTTCTTC.

This clone was seen a few times. The chain combines TRBV28 with TRBJ1-2; 7 bases align to TRBD1. Germline CDR1 is MDHEN and CDR2 is SYDVKM. The junction had 8 bases not matched to a gene; V was cut back by 6 bases and J by 4 bases. This CDR3 has 14 residues. The CDR3 is CASSWDRRGYGYTF. The CDR3 region has the DNA TGTGCCAGCAGCTGGGACAGACGGGGCTATGGCTACACCTTC.

As regards this clone: This CDR3 is also generated by other DNA sequences in the sample. The CDR3 region has the DNA TGTGCCAGTCTTTCACCAGGGGCTGGAAATGAGCAGTTCTTC. The encoded protein is CASLSPGAGNEQFF. The J gene is TRBJ2-1, the V gene TRBV28, with a weak D call TRBD1 (6 bases). Trimming took 9 bases from V and 7 from J, leaving 19 bases between them. The CDR3 loop spans 14 amino acids. From germline, CDR1 is MDHEN and CDR2 SYDVKM.

The chain couples TRBV15 to TRBJ2-1; D gene uncertain. This CDR3 is built from 15 residues. The V gene lost 0 bases and the J gene lost 5 bases, with 11 bases spanning the gap. Germline CDR1 LNHNV, CDR2 YYDKDF (reference sequence). CDR3 residues: CATSRDPSTDNEQFF. The CDR3 coding sequence is TGTGCCACCAGCAGAGATCCCTCCACAGACAATGAGCAGTTCTTC.

This clone was seen only a few times. The chain carries TRBV18 and TRBJ2-7, with TRBD1 matching over 7 bases. The germline CDR1 and CDR2 sequences are KGHSH and LQKENI. Trimming at V came to 1 base and at J to 2 bases, leaving 2 bases not matched to a gene. The CDR3 is 14 residues long. In DNA form, the CDR3 reads TGTGCCAGCTCACCACTTGGACAGGCCTACGAGCAGTACTTC. It codes for CASSPLGQAYEQYF. Filled out from reference TRBV18 and TRBJ2-7, the complete variable domain reads NAGVMQNPRHLVRRRGQEARLRCSPMKGHSHVYWYRQLPEEGLKFMVYLQKENIIDESGMPKERFSAEFPKEGPSILRIQQVVRGDSAAYFCASSPLGQAYEQYFGPGTRLTVT.

The chain uses TRBV7-9 and TRBJ2-3; 9 bases are shared with TRBD2. The germline V gene encodes CDR1 SEHNR and CDR2 FQNEAQ (reference sequence). Trimming removed 6 bases from V and 0 bases from J; junction bases left unmatched: 1. This CDR3 is built from 14 residues. CDR3 amino acids: CASRREGSTDTQYF. The CDR3 coding sequence is TGTGCCAGCAGGCGGGAGGGAAGCACAGATACGCAGTATTTT.